These T cell receptor beta chains were read from a single sample in a study of blood T cell repertoires in COVID-19. The method was immunoSEQ multiplex PCR; TCRdb's version includes in-frame clones alone and lacks a portion of them. The sample has 62,000 or so clones, about 91% seen once. Specimen: peripheral blood. These receptors originate from a man aged 50-60 years with active COVID-19. CDR3s include the opening cysteine and the closing phenylalanine or tryptophan. D genes are given only for firm matches. Not all rows give a size; the values are once, few, many and, for expanded clones, a class.

d_call	clone_size	v_call	j_call	cdr3_aa	cdr3_nt
-	-	TRBV10-2	TRBJ1-1	CASSEGMGGLAFF	TGCGCCAGCAGTGAGGGCATGGGGGGTCTCGCTTTCTTT
TRBD2	-	TRBV9	TRBJ2-5	CASSETNSGGQRETQYF	TGTGCCAGCAGCGAAACTAATAGCGGGGGGCAGCGAGAGACCCAGTACTTC
-	once	TRBV2	TRBJ2-3	CASKSGYTDTQYF	TGTGCCAGCAAAAGCGGATACACAGATACGCAGTATTTT
TRBD1	few	TRBV2	TRBJ2-4	CASSEKAGTGFVIQYF	TGTGCCAGCAGTGAAAAAGCCGGGACAGGGTTTGTCATTCAGTACTTC
TRBD1	once	TRBV29-1	TRBJ2-4	CSVHRGDKNIQYF	TGCAGCGTCCACAGGGGGGACAAAAACATTCAGTACTTC
TRBD1	-	TRBV27	TRBJ1-1	CASSWGQGSPEAFF	TGTGCCAGCAGTTGGGGACAGGGAAGCCCTGAAGCTTTCTTT
-	-	TRBV5-1	TRBJ2-1	CASHLEGTVKYNEQFF	TGCGCCAGCCATCTGGAGGGGACTGTAAAGTACAATGAGCAGTTCTTC
-	-	TRBV7-9	TRBJ1-6	CASSSAAVSPLHF	TGTGCCAGCAGCTCGGCAGCGGTTTCACCCCTCCACTTT
-	-	TRBV18	TRBJ1-2	CASSPRAGKRYTF	TGTGCCAGCTCACCAAGGGCAGGGAAACGCTACACCTTC
-	-	TRBV27	TRBJ1-2	CASSWAGNYGYTF	TGTGCCAGCAGTTGGGCGGGGAACTATGGCTACACCTTC
-	-	TRBV4-1	TRBJ2-1	CASSQDPISRESSYNEQFF	TGCGCCAGCAGCCAAGATCCTATTAGCCGGGAAAGCTCCTACAATGAGCAGTTCTTC
-	-	TRBV2	TRBJ1-1	CASSQGPGNGAFF	TGTGCCAGCAGCCAAGGCCCAGGGAATGGTGCTTTCTTT
TRBD2	-	TRBV2	TRBJ2-7	CASTLAGGSYEQYF	TGTGCCAGCACACTAGCGGGGGGTTCCTACGAGCAGTACTTC
-	-	TRBV30	TRBJ1-6	CAWRLRNSPLHF	TGTGCCTGGAGGCTGAGGAATTCACCCCTCCACTTT
-	few	TRBV12-3/TRBV12-4	TRBJ1-1	CASSPWGGSAFF	TGTGCCAGCAGTCCATGGGGGGGATCAGCTTTCTTT
-	-	TRBV2	TRBJ2-5	CASRRTDQETQYF	TGTGCCAGCAGGAGAACGGACCAAGAGACCCAGTACTTC
TRBD2	-	TRBV7-2	TRBJ2-3	CASSPRGLAGFTDTQYF	TGTGCCAGCAGCCCCCGGGGACTAGCGGGGTTCACAGATACGCAGTATTTT
-	-	TRBV6-5	TRBJ2-1	CASRTVRGGWNEQFF	TGTGCCAGCAGGACCGTTAGGGGGGGCTGGAATGAGCAGTTCTTC
-	few	TRBV19	TRBJ2-7	CASSIDGGQYEQYF	TGTGCCAGTAGTATAGATGGGGGACAATACGAGCAGTACTTC
-	-	TRBV5-1	TRBJ1-2	CASSPSGKGNYGYTF	TGCGCCAGCAGCCCCTCAGGAAAGGGGAACTATGGCTACACCTTC
-	-	TRBV7-9	TRBJ1-1	CASSFTGSTFNTEAFF	TGTGCCAGCAGTTTTACAGGGAGTACGTTCAACACTGAAGCTTTCTTT
-	-	TRBV2	TRBJ1-2	CASRTSGSPYGYTF	TGTGCCAGCAGAACCTCGGGATCTCCCTATGGCTACACCTTC
TRBD1	-	TRBV6-6	TRBJ1-2	CASSSGQFYGYTF	TGTGCCAGCAGTTCGGGACAGTTCTATGGCTACACCTTC
TRBD1	-	TRBV7-2	TRBJ1-6	CATGTAAPLHF	TGTGCCACCGGGACAGCTGCACCCCTCCACTTT
TRBD1	-	TRBV23-1	TRBJ2-7	CASSQSGGDRDYEQYF	TGCGCCAGCAGTCAATCGGGGGGGGACAGGGACTACGAGCAGTACTTC
-	once	TRBV19	TRBJ1-2	CASSPQGGGYGYTF	TGTGCCAGTAGTCCGCAGGGTGGTGGCTATGGCTACACCTTC
-	-	TRBV7-2	TRBJ1-4	CASSLDRNEKLFF	TGTGCCAGCAGCTTAGACAGGAATGAAAAACTGTTTTTT
-	-	TRBV6-6	TRBJ1-3	CASSYLDTTGNTIYF	TGTGCCAGCAGTTACTTGGACACCACTGGAAACACCATATATTTT
TRBD2	-	TRBV4-3	TRBJ2-1	CASSQDYVGLAGESSYNEQFF	TGCGCCAGCAGCCAAGATTACGTCGGACTAGCGGGGGAAAGCTCCTACAATGAGCAGTTCTTC
TRBD1	once	TRBV29-1	TRBJ2-1	CRAQGVTYNEQFF	TGCAGGGCGCAGGGGGTAACCTACAATGAGCAGTTCTTC
TRBD1	once	TRBV28	TRBJ2-1	CASSLEGASQFF	TGTGCCAGCAGTTTAGAGGGGGCTTCGCAGTTCTTC
TRBD2	-	TRBV20-1	TRBJ2-1	CSASMSSGGAHEQFF	TGCAGTGCTAGTATGTCTAGCGGGGGGGCCCATGAGCAGTTCTTC
TRBD1	-	TRBV4-1	TRBJ1-1	CASSQIDRGRNEAFF	TGCGCCAGCAGCCAGATTGACAGGGGGCGGAATGAAGCTTTCTTT
-	-	TRBV10-3	TRBJ2-1	CATGGTAPYNEQFF	TGTGCCACTGGGGGGACAGCACCCTACAATGAGCAGTTCTTC
-	-	TRBV30	TRBJ2-2	CAWSPLGAGELFF	TGTGCCTGGAGCCCTTTGGGCGCCGGGGAGCTGTTTTTT
-	-	TRBV7-2	TRBJ2-1	CASSVGAPEQFF	TGTGCCAGCAGCGTAGGGGCTCCTGAGCAGTTCTTC
-	-	TRBV6-1	TRBJ1-4	CASSEAVRSATNEKLFF	TGTGCCAGCAGTGAAGCGGTGCGGAGTGCAACTAATGAAAAACTGTTTTTT
TRBD2	-	TRBV7-2	TRBJ2-3	CASSLGLAGGPVDTQYF	TGTGCCAGCAGCTTAGGACTAGCGGGGGGGCCGGTAGATACGCAGTATTTT
-	-	TRBV7-9	TRBJ2-2	CASSLAQGYTGELFF	TGTGCCAGCAGCTTAGCGCAGGGTTACACCGGGGAGCTGTTTTTT
TRBD1	-	TRBV30	TRBJ2-2	CAWSVLIDRDTGELFF	TGTGCCTGGAGTGTACTCATAGACAGGGACACCGGGGAGCTGTTTTTT
TRBD2	-	TRBV7-2	TRBJ2-5	CASSLGGGALETQYF	TGTGCCAGCAGCTTAGGCGGGGGGGCTTTGGAGACCCAGTACTTC
-	-	TRBV15	TRBJ2-3	CATSRVRTGTDTQYF	TGTGCCACCAGCAGAGTAAGGACTGGCACAGATACGCAGTATTTT
-	-	TRBV4-2	TRBJ1-1	CASSQGAGRAEAFF	TGTGCCAGCAGCCAGGGTGCGGGGAGGGCTGAAGCTTTCTTT
TRBD1	-	TRBV9	TRBJ2-1	CASTQEGQGTNEQFF	TGTGCCAGCACCCAGGAGGGACAGGGGACCAATGAGCAGTTCTTC
-	-	TRBV5-6	TRBJ2-7	CASSLDRVGYEQYF	TGTGCCAGCAGCTTGGACAGGGTCGGTTACGAGCAGTACTTC
-	once	TRBV4-1	TRBJ1-4	CASSQTGQPATNEKLFF	TGCGCCAGCAGCCAGACGGGTCAACCCGCAACTAATGAAAAACTGTTTTTT
TRBD1	-	TRBV6-1	TRBJ2-7	CASSESLSGTGRYEQYF	TGTGCCAGCAGTGAATCACTCAGCGGGACAGGGCGTTACGAGCAGTACTTC
-	-	TRBV19	TRBJ2-3	CASSRPLGGASTDTQYF	TGTGCCAGTAGTAGACCCCTGGGGGGGGCTAGCACAGATACGCAGTATTTT
-	-	TRBV9	TRBJ1-3	CASSSGQPGNTIYF	TGTGCCAGCAGCTCCGGACAGCCTGGAAACACCATATATTTT
TRBD1	-	TRBV4-1	TRBJ2-2	CASSQEQGANTGELFF	TGCGCCAGCAGCCAAGAACAGGGGGCAAACACCGGGGAGCTGTTTTTT
-	-	TRBV27	TRBJ1-5	CASSLSAGSQPQHF	TGTGCCAGCAGTTTATCGGCGGGGTCCCAGCCCCAGCATTTT